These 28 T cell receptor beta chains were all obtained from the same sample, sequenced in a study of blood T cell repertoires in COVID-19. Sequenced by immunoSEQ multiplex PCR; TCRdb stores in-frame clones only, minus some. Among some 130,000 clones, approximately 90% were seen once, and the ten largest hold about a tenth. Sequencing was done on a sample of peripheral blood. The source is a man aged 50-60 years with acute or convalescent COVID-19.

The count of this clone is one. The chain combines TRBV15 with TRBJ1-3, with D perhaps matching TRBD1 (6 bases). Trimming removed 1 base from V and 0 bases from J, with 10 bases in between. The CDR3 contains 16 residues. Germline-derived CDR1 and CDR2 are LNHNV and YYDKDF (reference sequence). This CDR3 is CATSRGTALSGNTIYF. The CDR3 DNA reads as TGTGCCACCAGCAGAGGGACAGCCCTCTCTGGAAACACCATATATTTT.

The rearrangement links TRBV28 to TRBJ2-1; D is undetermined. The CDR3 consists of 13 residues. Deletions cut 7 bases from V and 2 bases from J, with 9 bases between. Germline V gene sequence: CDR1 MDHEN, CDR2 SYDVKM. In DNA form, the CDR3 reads TGTGCCAGCACACGCACAACCTACAATGAGCAGTTCTTC. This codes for CASTRTTYNEQFF. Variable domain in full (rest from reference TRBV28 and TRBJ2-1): DVKVTQSSRYLVKRTGEKVFLECVQDMDHENMFWYRQDPGLGLRLIYFSYDVKMKEKGDIPEGYSVSREKKERFSLILESASTNQTSMYLCASTRTTYNEQFFGPGTRLTVL.

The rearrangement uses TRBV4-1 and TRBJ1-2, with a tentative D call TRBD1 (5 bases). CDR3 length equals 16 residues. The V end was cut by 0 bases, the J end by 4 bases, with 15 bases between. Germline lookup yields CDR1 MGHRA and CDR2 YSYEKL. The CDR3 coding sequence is TGCGCCAGCAGCCAAGATACAGGCCGCGTAGTCTATGGCTACACCTTC. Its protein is CASSQDTGRVVYGYTF.

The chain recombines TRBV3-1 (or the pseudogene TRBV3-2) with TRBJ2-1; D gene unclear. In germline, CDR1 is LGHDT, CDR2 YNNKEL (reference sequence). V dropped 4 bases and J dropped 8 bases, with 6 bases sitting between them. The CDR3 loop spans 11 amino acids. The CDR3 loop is CASSPGYEQFF. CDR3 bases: TGTGCCAGCAGCCCCGGTTATGAGCAGTTCTTC.

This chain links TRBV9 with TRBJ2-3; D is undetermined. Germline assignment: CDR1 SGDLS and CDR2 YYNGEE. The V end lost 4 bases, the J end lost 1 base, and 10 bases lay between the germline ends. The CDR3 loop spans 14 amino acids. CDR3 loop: CASSSAAGTDTQYF. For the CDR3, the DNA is TGTGCCAGCAGCTCGGCGGCCGGCACAGATACGCAGTATTTT.

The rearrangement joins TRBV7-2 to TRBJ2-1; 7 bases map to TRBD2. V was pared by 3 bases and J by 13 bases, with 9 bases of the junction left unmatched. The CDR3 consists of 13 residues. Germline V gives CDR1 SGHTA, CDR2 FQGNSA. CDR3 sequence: CASSFSGTTPQFF. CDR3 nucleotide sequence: TGTGCCAGCAGCTTCTCCGGGACTACACCACAGTTCTTC.

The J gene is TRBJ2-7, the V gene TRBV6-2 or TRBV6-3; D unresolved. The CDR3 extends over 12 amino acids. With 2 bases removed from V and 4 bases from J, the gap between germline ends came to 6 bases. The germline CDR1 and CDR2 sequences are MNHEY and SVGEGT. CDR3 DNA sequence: TGTGCCAGCAGTTACGGCAGGTACGAGCAGTACTTC. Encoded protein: CASSYGRYEQYF.

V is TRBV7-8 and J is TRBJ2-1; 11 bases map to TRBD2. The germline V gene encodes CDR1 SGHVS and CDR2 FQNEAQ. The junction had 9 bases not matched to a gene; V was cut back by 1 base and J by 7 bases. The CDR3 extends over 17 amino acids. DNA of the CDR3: TGTGCCAGCAGCTTAGTTCCGACTAGCGGGGTTATAAATGAGCAGTTCTTC. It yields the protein CASSLVPTSGVINEQFF.

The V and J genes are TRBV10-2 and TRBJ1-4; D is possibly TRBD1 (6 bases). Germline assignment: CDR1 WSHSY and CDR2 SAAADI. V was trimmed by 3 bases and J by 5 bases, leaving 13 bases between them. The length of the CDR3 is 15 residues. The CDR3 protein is CASSERTELNEKLFF. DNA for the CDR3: TGCGCCAGCAGTGAACGGACAGAACTCAATGAAAAACTGTTTTTT.

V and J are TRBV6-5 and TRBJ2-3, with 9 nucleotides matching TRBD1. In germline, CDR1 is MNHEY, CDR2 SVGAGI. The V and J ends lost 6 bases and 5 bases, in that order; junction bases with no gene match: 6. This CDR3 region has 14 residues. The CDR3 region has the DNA TGTGCCAGCAGCTTACAGGGGGCCGAAGATACGCAGTATTTT. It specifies CASSLQGAEDTQYF.

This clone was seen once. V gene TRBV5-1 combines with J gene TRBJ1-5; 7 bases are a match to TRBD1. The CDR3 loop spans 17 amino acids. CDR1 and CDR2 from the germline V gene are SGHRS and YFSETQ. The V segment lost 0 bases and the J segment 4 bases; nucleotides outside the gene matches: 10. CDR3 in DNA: TGCGCCAGCAGCTTGGGTGCGACAGGGCTTTCGAATCAGCCCCAGCATTTT. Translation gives CASSLGATGLSNQPQHF.

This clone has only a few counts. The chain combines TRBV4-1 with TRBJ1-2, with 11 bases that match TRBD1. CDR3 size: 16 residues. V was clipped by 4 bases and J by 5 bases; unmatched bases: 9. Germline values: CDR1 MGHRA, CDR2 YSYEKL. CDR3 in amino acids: CASSRELGQGAYGYTF. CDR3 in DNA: TGCGCCAGCAGCCGGGAATTAGGACAGGGGGCATATGGCTACACCTTC.

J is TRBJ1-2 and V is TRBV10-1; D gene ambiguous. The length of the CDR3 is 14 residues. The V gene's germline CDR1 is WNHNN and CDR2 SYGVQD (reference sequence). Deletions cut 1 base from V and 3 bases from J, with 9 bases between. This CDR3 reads CASSEFGRYYGYTF. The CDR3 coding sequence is TGCGCCAGCAGTGAGTTTGGCAGATACTATGGCTACACCTTC.

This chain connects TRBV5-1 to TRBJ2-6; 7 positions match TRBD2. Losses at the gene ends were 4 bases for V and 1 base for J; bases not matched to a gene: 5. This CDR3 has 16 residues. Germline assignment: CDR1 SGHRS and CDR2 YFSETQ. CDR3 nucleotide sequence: TGCGCCAGCAGCAGTGAGGGACTATCTGGGGCCAACGTCCTGACTTTC. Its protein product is CASSSEGLSGANVLTF.

Here the CDR3 DNA reads TGTGCCAGCAGCTCGACAGGGGCCTCTCATGAAAAACTGTTTTTT. Amino acid sequence: CASSSTGASHEKLFF. This chain uses TRBV5-4 with TRBJ1-4; 8 bases match TRBD1. Germline CDR1 SGHNT, CDR2 YYREEE (reference sequence). Trimming at V came to 3 bases and at J to 6 bases, leaving 7 bases not matched to a gene. This CDR3 contains 15 residues. The whole variable domain, filled in from reference TRBV5-4 and TRBJ1-4, reads ETGVTQSPTHLIKTRGQQVTLRCSSQSGHNTVSWYQQALGQGPQFIFQYYREEENGRGNFPPRFSGLQFPNYSSELNVNALELDDSALYLCASSSTGASHEKLFFGSGTQLSVL.

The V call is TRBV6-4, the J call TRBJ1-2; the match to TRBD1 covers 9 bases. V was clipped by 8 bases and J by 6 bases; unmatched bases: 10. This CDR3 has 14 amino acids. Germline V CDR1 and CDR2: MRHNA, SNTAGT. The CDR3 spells CASLLQGALDGYTF. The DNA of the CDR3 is TGTGCCAGCCTCTTACAGGGGGCGCTTGATGGCTACACCTTC.

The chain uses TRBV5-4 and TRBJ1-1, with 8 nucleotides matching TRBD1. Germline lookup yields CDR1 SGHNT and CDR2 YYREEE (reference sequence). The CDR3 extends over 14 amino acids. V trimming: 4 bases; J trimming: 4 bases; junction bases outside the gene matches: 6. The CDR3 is CASSPGGAPTEAFF. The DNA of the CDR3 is TGTGCCAGCAGCCCAGGGGGCGCCCCCACTGAAGCTTTCTTT. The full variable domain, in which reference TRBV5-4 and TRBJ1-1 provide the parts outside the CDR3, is ETGVTQSPTHLIKTRGQQVTLRCSSQSGHNTVSWYQQALGQGPQFIFQYYREEENGRGNFPPRFSGLQFPNYSSELNVNALELDDSALYLCASSPGGAPTEAFFGQGTRLTVV.

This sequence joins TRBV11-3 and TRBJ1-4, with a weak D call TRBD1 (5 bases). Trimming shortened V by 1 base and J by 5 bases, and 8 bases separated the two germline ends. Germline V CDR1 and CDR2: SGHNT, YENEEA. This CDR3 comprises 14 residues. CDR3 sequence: CASSLGGDNEKLFF. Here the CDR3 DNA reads TGTGCCAGCAGCTTAGGGGGGGACAATGAAAAACTGTTTTTT.

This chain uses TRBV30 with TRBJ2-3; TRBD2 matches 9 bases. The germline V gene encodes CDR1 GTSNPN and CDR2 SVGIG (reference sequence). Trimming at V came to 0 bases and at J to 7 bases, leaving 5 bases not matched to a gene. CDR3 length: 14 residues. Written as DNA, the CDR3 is TGTGCCTGGAGTGTCGGCGGGGGGGCCTATACGCAGTATTTT. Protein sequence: CAWSVGGGAYTQYF.

The CDR3 sequence is CASSFWGGSANEQYF. The DNA for the CDR3 is TGTGCCAGCAGCTTTTGGGGCGGGAGCGCTAACGAGCAGTACTTC. The gene calls are TRBV7-2 and TRBJ2-7; the match to TRBD2 covers 7 bases. The CDR3 consists of 15 residues. Unmatched junction bases numbered 10, after V lost 3 bases and J lost 5 bases. Per germline, CDR1 SGHTA and CDR2 FQGNSA.

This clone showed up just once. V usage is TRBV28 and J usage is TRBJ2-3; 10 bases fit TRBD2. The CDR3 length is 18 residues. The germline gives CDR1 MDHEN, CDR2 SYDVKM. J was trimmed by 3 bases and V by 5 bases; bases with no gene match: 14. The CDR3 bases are TGTGCCAGCAGTATCATCGGGGCTAGCGGGAGTTGGACAGATACGCAGTATTTT. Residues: CASSIIGASGSWTDTQYF. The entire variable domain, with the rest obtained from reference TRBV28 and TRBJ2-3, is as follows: DVKVTQSSRYLVKRTGEKVFLECVQDMDHENMFWYRQDPGLGLRLIYFSYDVKMKEKGDIPEGYSVSREKKERFSLILESASTNQTSMYLCASSIIGASGSWTDTQYFGPGTRLTVL.

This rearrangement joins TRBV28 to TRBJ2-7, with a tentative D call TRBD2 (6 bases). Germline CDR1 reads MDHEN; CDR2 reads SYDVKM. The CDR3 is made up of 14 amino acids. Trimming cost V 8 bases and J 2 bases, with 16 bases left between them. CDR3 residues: CASSSGGKPYEQYF. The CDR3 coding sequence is TGTGCCAGCTCATCCGGAGGGAAACCCTACGAGCAGTACTTC. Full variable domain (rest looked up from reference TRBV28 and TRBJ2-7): DVKVTQSSRYLVKRTGEKVFLECVQDMDHENMFWYRQDPGLGLRLIYFSYDVKMKEKGDIPEGYSVSREKKERFSLILESASTNQTSMYLCASSSGGKPYEQYFGPGTRLTVT.

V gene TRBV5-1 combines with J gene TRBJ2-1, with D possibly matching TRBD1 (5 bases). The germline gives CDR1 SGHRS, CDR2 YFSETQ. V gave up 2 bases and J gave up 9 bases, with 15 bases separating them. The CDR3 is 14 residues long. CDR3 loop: CASSLRQGLSEQFF. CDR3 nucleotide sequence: TGCGCCAGCAGCTTAAGGCAGGGATTAAGTGAGCAGTTCTTC.

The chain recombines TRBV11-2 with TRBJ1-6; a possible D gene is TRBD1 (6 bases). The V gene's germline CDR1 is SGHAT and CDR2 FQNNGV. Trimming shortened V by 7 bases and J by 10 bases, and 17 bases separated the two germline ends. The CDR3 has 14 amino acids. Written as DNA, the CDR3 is TGTGCCAGCACCCCGGTGGCAGGGGAATCACCCCTCCACTTT. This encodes CASTPVAGESPLHF.

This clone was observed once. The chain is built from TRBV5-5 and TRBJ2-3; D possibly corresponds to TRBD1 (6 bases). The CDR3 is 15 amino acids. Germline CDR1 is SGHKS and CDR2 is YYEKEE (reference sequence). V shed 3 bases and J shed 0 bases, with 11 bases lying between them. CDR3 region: CASSSGQLSTDTQYF. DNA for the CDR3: TGTGCCAGCAGCTCAGGACAGCTTAGCACAGATACGCAGTATTTT.

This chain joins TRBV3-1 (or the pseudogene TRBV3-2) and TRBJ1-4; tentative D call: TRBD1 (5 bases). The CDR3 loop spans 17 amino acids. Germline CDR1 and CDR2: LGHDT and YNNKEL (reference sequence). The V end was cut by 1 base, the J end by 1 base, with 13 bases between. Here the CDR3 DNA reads TGTGCCAGCAGCCAAGCAGGTAGGGGAGGAACTAATGAAAAACTGTTTTTT. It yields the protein CASSQAGRGGTNEKLFF.

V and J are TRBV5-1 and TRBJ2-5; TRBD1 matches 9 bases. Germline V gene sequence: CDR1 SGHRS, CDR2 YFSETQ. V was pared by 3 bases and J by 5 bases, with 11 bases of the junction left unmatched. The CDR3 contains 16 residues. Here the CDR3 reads CASSSAGTGYVETQYF. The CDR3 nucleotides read TGCGCCAGCAGCTCTGCCGGGACAGGGTATGTGGAGACCCAGTACTTC.

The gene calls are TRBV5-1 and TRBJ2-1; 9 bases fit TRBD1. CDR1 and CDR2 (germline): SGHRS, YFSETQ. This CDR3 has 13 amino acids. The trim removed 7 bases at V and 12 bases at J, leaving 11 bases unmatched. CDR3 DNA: TGCGCCAGCGTCAGGGACAGGGAGATCAGGCAGTTCTTC. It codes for CASVRDREIRQFF.